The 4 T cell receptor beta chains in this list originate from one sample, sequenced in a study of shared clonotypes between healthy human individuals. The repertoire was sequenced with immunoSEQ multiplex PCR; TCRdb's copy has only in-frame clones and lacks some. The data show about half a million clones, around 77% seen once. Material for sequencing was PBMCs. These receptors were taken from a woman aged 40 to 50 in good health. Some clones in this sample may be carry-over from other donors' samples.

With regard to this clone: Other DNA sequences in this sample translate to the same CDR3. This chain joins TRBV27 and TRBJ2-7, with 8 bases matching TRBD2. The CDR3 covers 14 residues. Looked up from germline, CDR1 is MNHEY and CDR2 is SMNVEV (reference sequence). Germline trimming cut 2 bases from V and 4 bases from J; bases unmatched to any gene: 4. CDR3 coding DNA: TGTGCCAGCAGTTTAAGCGGGAGAGGATACGAGCAGTACTTC. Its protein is CASSLSGRGYEQYF.

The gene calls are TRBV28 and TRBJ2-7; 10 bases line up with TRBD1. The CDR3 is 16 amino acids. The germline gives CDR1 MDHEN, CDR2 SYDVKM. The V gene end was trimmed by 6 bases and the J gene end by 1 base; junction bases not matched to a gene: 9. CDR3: CASSSPGQGNSYEQYF. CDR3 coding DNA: TGTGCCAGCAGCTCCCCGGGACAGGGGAATTCCTACGAGCAGTACTTC.

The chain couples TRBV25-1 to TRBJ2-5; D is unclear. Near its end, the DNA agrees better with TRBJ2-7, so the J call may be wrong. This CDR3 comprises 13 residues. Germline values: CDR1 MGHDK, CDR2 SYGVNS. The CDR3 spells CASSDPGPYEQYF. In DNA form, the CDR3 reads TGTGCCAGCAGTGATCCCGGTCCCTACGAGCAGTACTTC.

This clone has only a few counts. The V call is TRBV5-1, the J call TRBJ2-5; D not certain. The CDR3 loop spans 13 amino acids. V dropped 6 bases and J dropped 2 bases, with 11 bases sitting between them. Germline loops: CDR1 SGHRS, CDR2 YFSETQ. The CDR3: CASTVRPQETQYF. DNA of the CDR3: TGCGCCAGCACGGTCAGACCGCAAGAGACCCAGTACTTC.